These 6 T cell receptor beta chains were sequenced from one sample in a study of a mutant IDH1 vaccine in newly diagnosed glioma. Time point in this sample: week 5, during vaccination. Doses comprised 300 ug of mutant IDH1 20-mer peptide each, plus topical imiquimod. Repertoires were generated with immunoSEQ multiplex PCR, while TCRdb's copy carries only in-frame clones and drops some. The table records just under 80,000 clones, roughly 90% of them present only once. The antigens these receptors bind are not known. The sample in question was PBMCs, obtained from a glioma patient whose treatment included an IDH1 peptide vaccine. The receptors come from a woman aged 45 to 65 with glioma.

CDR3 DNA: TGTGCCAGCAGACTCTCCTTGCGGTTCTATGGCTACACCTTC. Amino acid sequence: CASRLSLRFYGYTF. The rearrangement joins TRBV6-6 to TRBJ1-2; D not certain. Germline CDR1 is MNHNY and CDR2 is SVGAGI (reference sequence). V shed 6 bases and J shed 4 bases, with 15 bases lying between them. The CDR3 covers 14 residues.

Comment on this clone: The junction differs from germline at one of its ends, possibly a read error. The chain combines TRBV30 with TRBJ1-2; 10 bases are a match to TRBD1. The CDR3 has 14 residues. CDR1 is GTSNPN, CDR2 SVGIG, per germline (reference sequence). The CDR3 coding sequence is TGTGCCTGGAGTCTACCGACAGGGGGCAATGGCTGCACCTTC. Its translation: CAWSLPTGGNGCTF.

The CDR3 loop is CASSRALRGDTEAFF. The CDR3 DNA is TGTGCCAGCAGCAGAGCCCTCAGGGGAGACACTGAAGCTTTCTTT. V and J are TRBV9 and TRBJ1-1, with D maybe TRBD1 (6 bases). The V end was cut by 4 bases, the J end by 3 bases, with 16 bases between. The CDR3 spans 15 residues. Germline lookup yields CDR1 SGDLS and CDR2 YYNGEE.

J is TRBJ2-6 and V is TRBV18; 10 bases align to TRBD1. V lost 6 bases to trimming and J lost 2 bases; unmatched junction nucleotides: 1. The CDR3 is 15 amino acids. Germline V lookup: CDR1 KGHSH, CDR2 LQKENI. The CDR3 nucleotides read TGTGCCAGCTCTGACAGGGGGCCTGGGGCCAACGTCCTGACTTTC. Its translation is CASSDRGPGANVLTF.

The CDR3 loop reads CASSGTTSGRAEQFF. Written as DNA, the CDR3 is TGTGCCAGTAGTGGAACGACTAGCGGGAGGGCTGAGCAGTTCTTC. V and J are TRBV19 and TRBJ2-1; 14 nucleotides agree with TRBD2. CDR1 and CDR2 from the germline V gene are LNHDA and SQIVND (reference sequence). The CDR3 has 15 amino acids. J gave up 9 bases and V 5 bases, and 6 bases lay outside the gene matches.

The V and J genes are TRBV4-1 and TRBJ2-7; no clear D gene. This CDR3 comprises 13 residues. Germline V gene data show CDR1 as MGHRA and CDR2 as YSYEKL. Trimming left V 0 bases short and J 4 bases short, with 7 bases between. CDR3 residues: CASSQEVEYEQYF. The CDR3 DNA is TGCGCCAGCAGCCAAGAAGTAGAGTACGAGCAGTACTTC.